Presented here are 14 T cell receptor beta chains from one specimen sequenced in a study of blood T cell repertoires in COVID-19. Sequenced by immunoSEQ multiplex PCR; TCRdb stores in-frame clones only, minus some. The table lists 150,000 to 170,000 clones, approximately 80% of them singletons. The sequenced sample consisted of peripheral blood. The receptors here all came from a woman aged 60-75 years with COVID-19, enrolled during active disease.

The genes are TRBV27 and TRBJ1-4, with 7 bases matching TRBD1. This CDR3 spans 16 amino acids. Looked up from germline, CDR1 is MNHEY and CDR2 is SMNVEV (reference sequence). V lost 2 bases and J lost 8; bases outside the gene matches: 11. CDR3 sequence (DNA): TGTGCCAGCAGTTTAACCCGACAGGGAGGAGAAGAAAAACTGTTTTTT. It specifies CASSLTRQGGEEKLFF.

In its sample, this clone was seen a few times. V and J are TRBV15 and TRBJ2-1, with 7 bases matching TRBD1. The CDR3 is made up of 17 amino acids. The ends lost 0 bases at V and 6 bases at J; junction bases unmatched: 11. Germline V gene data show CDR1 as LNHNV and CDR2 as YYDKDF (reference sequence). The DNA for the CDR3 is TGTGCCACCAGCAGAGAGGCCCCGGGACAGAGGCTCAATGAGCAGTTCTTC. It specifies CATSREAPGQRLNEQFF.

This clone was counted only a few times. CDR3: CATSDSPGMDTQYF. The DNA of the CDR3 is TGTGCCACCAGTGATTCGCCAGGGATGGATACGCAGTATTTT. V gene TRBV24-1 combines with J gene TRBJ2-3; maybe TRBD1 (5 bases). CDR1 and CDR2 from the germline V gene are KGHDR and SFDVKD. Trimming shortened V by 2 bases and J by 6 bases, and 11 bases separated the two germline ends. CDR3 length: 14 amino acids.

The gene calls are TRBV5-1 and TRBJ2-1, with 8 bases aligning to TRBD1. V was clipped by 4 bases and J by 2 bases; unmatched bases: 5. The CDR3 length is 15 residues. Germline values: CDR1 SGHRS, CDR2 YFSETQ. The DNA of the CDR3 is TGCGCCAGCAGCATCAGGGGGCTTACCTACAATGAGCAGTTCTTC. Residues: CASSIRGLTYNEQFF.

This chain links TRBV19 with TRBJ1-1, with a weak D call TRBD1 (5 bases). The V end lost 6 bases, the J end lost 1 base, and 12 bases lay between the germline ends. The CDR3 sequence is 14 residues long. Looked up from germline, CDR1 is LNHDA and CDR2 is SQIVND (reference sequence). The CDR3, as DNA: TGTGCCAGTAGCCCCACAGGACCGAACACTGAAGCTTTCTTT. Translation gives CASSPTGPNTEAFF.

As DNA, the CDR3 is TGTGCCAGCAGCCATGGGGGAGGTGAGCAGTTCTTC. Translated, it gives CASSHGGGEQFF. The chain joins TRBV7-8 to TRBJ2-1; a weak D match, TRBD2 (6 bases). Germline values: CDR1 SGHVS, CDR2 FQNEAQ. This CDR3 region has 12 residues. V lost 5 bases, J lost 9 bases, and 11 bases lay in between.

CDR3 region: CASKVLPSGTGSSPLHF. The CDR3, as DNA: TGTGCCAGCAAAGTCTTACCGTCCGGGACAGGGAGTTCACCCCTCCACTTT. V usage is TRBV7-8 and J usage is TRBJ1-6, with 9 bases identical to TRBD1. CDR3 size: 17 residues. Trimming at V came to 7 bases and at J to 9 bases, leaving 16 bases not matched to a gene. CDR1 and CDR2 from the germline V gene are SGHVS and FQNEAQ.

J is TRBJ1-1 and V is TRBV18; TRBD1 agrees at 7 bases. Germline V CDR1 and CDR2: KGHSH, LQKENI. Losses at the gene ends were 6 bases for V and 2 bases for J; bases not matched to a gene: 9. CDR3 length equals 15 residues. CDR3 in amino acids: CASSRDSNLNTEAFF. The CDR3 DNA reads TGTGCCAGCTCGCGGGACAGCAACCTTAACACTGAAGCTTTCTTT.

V is TRBV13 and J is TRBJ1-6, with D possibly being TRBD1 (5 bases). The CDR3 loop spans 16 amino acids. CDR1 and CDR2 (germline): PRHDT, FYEKMQ (reference sequence). V shed 0 bases and J shed 10 bases, with 16 bases lying between them. In DNA, the CDR3 is TGTGCCAGCAGCTTAGGAAAAGGGGTTGGAGGGTCACCCCTCCACTTT. It encodes CASSLGKGVGGSPLHF.

This chain links TRBV20-1 with TRBJ2-1; 11 bases match TRBD2. Germline CDR1 DFQATT, CDR2 SNEGSKA (reference sequence). The ends lost 3 bases at V and 5 bases at J; junction bases unmatched: 6. This CDR3 region has 15 residues. The CDR3 is CSASPTSGRDNEQFF. The CDR3 nucleotides read TGCAGTGCTAGTCCTACTAGCGGGAGAGACAATGAGCAGTTCTTC.

The chain has TRBV6-5 and TRBJ2-2; D unresolved. CDR1 is MNHEY, CDR2 SVGAGI, per germline. The CDR3 extends over 14 amino acids. Trimming cost V 8 bases and J 4 bases, with 14 bases left between them. The CDR3 nucleotides read TGTGCCAGCGAGAGTGGCGGCTTCACCGGGGAGCTGTTTTTT. Its translation: CASESGGFTGELFF.

J is TRBJ2-1 and V is TRBV6-5; D may be TRBD1 (6 bases). Germline V gene sequence: CDR1 MNHEY, CDR2 SVGAGI. The CDR3 spans 13 residues. The V end lost 9 bases, the J end lost 5 bases, and 14 bases lay between the germline ends. The CDR3 DNA sequence: TGTGCCAGTACAGGGCGCTCTAACAATGAGCAGTTCTTC. Protein product: CASTGRSNNEQFF.

CDR3 nucleotide sequence: TGTGCCAGTAACGACGGGCGGGGGGGCAATTCACCCCTCCACTTT. Translation gives CASNDGRGGNSPLHF. The chain couples TRBV19 to TRBJ1-6; D perhaps matches TRBD1 (6 bases). CDR3 length: 15 amino acids. V lost 7 bases, J lost 7 bases, and 17 bases lay in between. Germline V gene data show CDR1 as LNHDA and CDR2 as SQIVND (reference sequence).

This chain uses TRBV6-5 with TRBJ1-2, with TRBD1 matching 12 bases. Germline CDR1 and CDR2: MNHEY and SVGAGI. Trimming took 6 bases from V and 8 from J; bases not matched to a gene: 7. The CDR3 loop spans 14 amino acids. DNA for the CDR3: TGTGCCAGCAGCGCGGGACAGGGGGCGGAGGGCTACACCTTC. Protein product: CASSAGQGAEGYTF.